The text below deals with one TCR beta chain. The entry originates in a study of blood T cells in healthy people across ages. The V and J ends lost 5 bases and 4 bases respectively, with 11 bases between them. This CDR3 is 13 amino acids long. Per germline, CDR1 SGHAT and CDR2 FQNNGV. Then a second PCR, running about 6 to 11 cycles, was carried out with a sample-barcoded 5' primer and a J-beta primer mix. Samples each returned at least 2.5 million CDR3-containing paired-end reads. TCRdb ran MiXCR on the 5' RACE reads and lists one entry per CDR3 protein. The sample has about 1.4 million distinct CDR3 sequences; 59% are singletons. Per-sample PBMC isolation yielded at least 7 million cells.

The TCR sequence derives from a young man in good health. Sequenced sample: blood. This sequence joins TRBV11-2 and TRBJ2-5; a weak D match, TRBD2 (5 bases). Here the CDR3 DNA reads TGTGCCAGCAGCAAAAGGGAGCGAGAGACCCAGTACTTC. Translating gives CASSKRERETQYF.